These 10 T cell receptor beta chains share one sample of origin, sequenced in a study of blood T cell repertoires in COVID-19. Using immunoSEQ multiplex PCR, the repertoire was profiled, and TCRdb retains in-frame clones only, with some absent. The data contain some 320,000 clones, more than 75% of them singletons. The specimen was PBMCs or T cells enriched from blood (not recorded which). The origin of the receptors is a man aged 55 to 70 who had recovered from COVID-19.

This clone was counted a few times. The rearrangement uses TRBV11-3 and TRBJ2-1, with 12 bases fitting TRBD2. The CDR3 is 17 amino acids. From germline, CDR1 is SGHNT and CDR2 YENEEA. Unmatched junction bases numbered 9, after V lost 0 bases and J lost 9 bases. This CDR3 is CASSLEVASGRVVEQFF. CDR3 DNA: TGTGCCAGCAGCTTAGAAGTCGCTAGCGGGAGGGTTGTTGAGCAGTTCTTC.

The rearrangement links TRBV2 to TRBJ2-7, with a possible D match to TRBD1 (5 bases). The CDR3 has 11 residues. Germline-derived CDR1 and CDR2 are SNHLY and FYNNEI. V dropped 8 bases and J dropped 6 bases, with 11 bases sitting between them. The CDR3 here is CASLGQGEQYF. The CDR3 bases are TGTGCCAGCCTAGGGCAGGGCGAGCAGTACTTC.

This rearrangement joins TRBV30 to TRBJ1-2; tentatively, D is TRBD1 (5 bases). The CDR3 loop spans 11 amino acids. Trimming took 5 bases from V and 7 from J, leaving 11 bases between them. CDR1 is GTSNPN, CDR2 SVGIG, per germline (reference sequence). DNA of the CDR3: TGTGCCTGGCAGGGCTGGGCTGGCTACACCTTC. Protein sequence: CAWQGWAGYTF.

This chain connects TRBV5-1 to TRBJ1-3; D unclear. Germline CDR1 and CDR2: SGHRS and YFSETQ. The CDR3 spans 18 residues. V was clipped by 1 base and J by 0 bases, with 17 bases between them. The CDR3, as DNA: TGCGCCAGCAGCTTGCCTCTCCCGGGATCGAACTCTGGAAACACCATATATTTT. Residues: CASSLPLPGSNSGNTIYF.

Here the CDR3 reads CAISGGGGSPLHF. CDR3 DNA: TGTGCCATCTCAGGAGGGGGCGGATCACCCCTCCACTTT. The rearrangement uses TRBV10-3 and TRBJ1-6; 7 nucleotides agree with TRBD1. This CDR3 spans 13 amino acids. The germline CDR1 and CDR2 sequences are ENHRY and SYGVKD. V gave up 8 bases and J gave up 10 bases; unmatched junction bases: 8.

This clone occurred once. J is TRBJ2-3 and V is TRBV10-1, with 8 bases identical to TRBD1. Losses at the gene ends were 2 bases for V and 0 bases for J; bases not matched to a gene: 1. Germline CDR1 reads WNHNN; CDR2 reads SYGVQD (reference sequence). This CDR3 spans 15 amino acids. CDR3 amino acids: CASSEDRGSTDTQYF. CDR3 bases: TGCGCCAGCAGTGAGGACAGGGGAAGCACAGATACGCAGTATTTT.

V is TRBV11-1 and J is TRBJ2-2; the D is unclear. With 2 bases removed from V and 1 base from J, the gap between germline ends came to 2 bases. Germline CDR1 is SGHAT and CDR2 is FQDESV (reference sequence). The CDR3 runs 13 residues. For the CDR3, the DNA is TGTGCCAGCAGCTTACAGAACACCGGGGAGCTGTTTTTT. This gives the protein CASSLQNTGELFF.

V usage is TRBV30 and J usage is TRBJ2-7, with D perhaps TRBD1 (6 bases). Germline CDR1 GTSNPN, CDR2 SVGIG (reference sequence). V lost 4 bases, J lost 3 bases, and 16 bases lay in between. CDR3 length equals 14 residues. CDR3 nucleotides: TGTGCCTGGAATTGGCAGGGGATTCACTACGAGCAGTACTTC. It is translated as CAWNWQGIHYEQYF.

The V call is TRBV5-1, the J call TRBJ2-1, with D possibly matching TRBD1 (6 bases). V was cut by 0 bases and J by 8 bases, with 9 bases left in between. Germline V gene lookup returns CDR1 SGHRS and CDR2 YFSETQ. This CDR3 is 13 amino acids long. The CDR3 bases are TGCGCCAGCAGCTTGGAGGGGGAAGATGAGCAGTTCTTC. Amino acids: CASSLEGEDEQFF. Full variable domain (missing parts from reference TRBV5-1 and TRBJ2-1): KAGVTQTPRYLIKTRGQQVTLSCSPISGHRSVSWYQQTPGQGLQFLFEYFSETQRNKGNFPGRFSGRQFSNSRSEMNVSTLELGDSALYLCASSLEGEDEQFFGPGTRLTVL.

Points on this clone: Other DNA sequences in the same sample also yield this CDR3. The chain has TRBV19 and TRBJ1-6; D gene uncertain. V was clipped by 1 base and J by 5 bases, with 6 bases between them. Germline lookup yields CDR1 LNHDA and CDR2 SQIVND (reference sequence). This CDR3 contains 14 residues. The CDR3: CASSIGRDNSPLHF. The CDR3 region has the DNA TGTGCCAGTAGTATAGGACGGGATAATTCACCCCTCCACTTT. Full variable domain (missing parts from reference TRBV19 and TRBJ1-6): DGGITQSPKYLFRKEGQNVTLSCEQNLNHDAMYWYRQDPGQGLRLIYYSQIVNDFQKGDIAEGYSVSREKKESFPLTVTSAQKNPTAFYLCASSIGRDNSPLHFGNGTRLTVT.